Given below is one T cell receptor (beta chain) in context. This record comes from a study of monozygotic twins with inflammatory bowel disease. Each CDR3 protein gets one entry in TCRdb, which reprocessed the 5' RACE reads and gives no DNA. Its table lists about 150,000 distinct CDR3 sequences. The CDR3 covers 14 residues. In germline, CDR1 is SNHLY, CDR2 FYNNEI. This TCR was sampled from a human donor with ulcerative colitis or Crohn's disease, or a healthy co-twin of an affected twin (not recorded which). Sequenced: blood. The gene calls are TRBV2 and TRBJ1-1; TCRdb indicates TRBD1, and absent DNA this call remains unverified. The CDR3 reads CASNSDRMNTEAFF.